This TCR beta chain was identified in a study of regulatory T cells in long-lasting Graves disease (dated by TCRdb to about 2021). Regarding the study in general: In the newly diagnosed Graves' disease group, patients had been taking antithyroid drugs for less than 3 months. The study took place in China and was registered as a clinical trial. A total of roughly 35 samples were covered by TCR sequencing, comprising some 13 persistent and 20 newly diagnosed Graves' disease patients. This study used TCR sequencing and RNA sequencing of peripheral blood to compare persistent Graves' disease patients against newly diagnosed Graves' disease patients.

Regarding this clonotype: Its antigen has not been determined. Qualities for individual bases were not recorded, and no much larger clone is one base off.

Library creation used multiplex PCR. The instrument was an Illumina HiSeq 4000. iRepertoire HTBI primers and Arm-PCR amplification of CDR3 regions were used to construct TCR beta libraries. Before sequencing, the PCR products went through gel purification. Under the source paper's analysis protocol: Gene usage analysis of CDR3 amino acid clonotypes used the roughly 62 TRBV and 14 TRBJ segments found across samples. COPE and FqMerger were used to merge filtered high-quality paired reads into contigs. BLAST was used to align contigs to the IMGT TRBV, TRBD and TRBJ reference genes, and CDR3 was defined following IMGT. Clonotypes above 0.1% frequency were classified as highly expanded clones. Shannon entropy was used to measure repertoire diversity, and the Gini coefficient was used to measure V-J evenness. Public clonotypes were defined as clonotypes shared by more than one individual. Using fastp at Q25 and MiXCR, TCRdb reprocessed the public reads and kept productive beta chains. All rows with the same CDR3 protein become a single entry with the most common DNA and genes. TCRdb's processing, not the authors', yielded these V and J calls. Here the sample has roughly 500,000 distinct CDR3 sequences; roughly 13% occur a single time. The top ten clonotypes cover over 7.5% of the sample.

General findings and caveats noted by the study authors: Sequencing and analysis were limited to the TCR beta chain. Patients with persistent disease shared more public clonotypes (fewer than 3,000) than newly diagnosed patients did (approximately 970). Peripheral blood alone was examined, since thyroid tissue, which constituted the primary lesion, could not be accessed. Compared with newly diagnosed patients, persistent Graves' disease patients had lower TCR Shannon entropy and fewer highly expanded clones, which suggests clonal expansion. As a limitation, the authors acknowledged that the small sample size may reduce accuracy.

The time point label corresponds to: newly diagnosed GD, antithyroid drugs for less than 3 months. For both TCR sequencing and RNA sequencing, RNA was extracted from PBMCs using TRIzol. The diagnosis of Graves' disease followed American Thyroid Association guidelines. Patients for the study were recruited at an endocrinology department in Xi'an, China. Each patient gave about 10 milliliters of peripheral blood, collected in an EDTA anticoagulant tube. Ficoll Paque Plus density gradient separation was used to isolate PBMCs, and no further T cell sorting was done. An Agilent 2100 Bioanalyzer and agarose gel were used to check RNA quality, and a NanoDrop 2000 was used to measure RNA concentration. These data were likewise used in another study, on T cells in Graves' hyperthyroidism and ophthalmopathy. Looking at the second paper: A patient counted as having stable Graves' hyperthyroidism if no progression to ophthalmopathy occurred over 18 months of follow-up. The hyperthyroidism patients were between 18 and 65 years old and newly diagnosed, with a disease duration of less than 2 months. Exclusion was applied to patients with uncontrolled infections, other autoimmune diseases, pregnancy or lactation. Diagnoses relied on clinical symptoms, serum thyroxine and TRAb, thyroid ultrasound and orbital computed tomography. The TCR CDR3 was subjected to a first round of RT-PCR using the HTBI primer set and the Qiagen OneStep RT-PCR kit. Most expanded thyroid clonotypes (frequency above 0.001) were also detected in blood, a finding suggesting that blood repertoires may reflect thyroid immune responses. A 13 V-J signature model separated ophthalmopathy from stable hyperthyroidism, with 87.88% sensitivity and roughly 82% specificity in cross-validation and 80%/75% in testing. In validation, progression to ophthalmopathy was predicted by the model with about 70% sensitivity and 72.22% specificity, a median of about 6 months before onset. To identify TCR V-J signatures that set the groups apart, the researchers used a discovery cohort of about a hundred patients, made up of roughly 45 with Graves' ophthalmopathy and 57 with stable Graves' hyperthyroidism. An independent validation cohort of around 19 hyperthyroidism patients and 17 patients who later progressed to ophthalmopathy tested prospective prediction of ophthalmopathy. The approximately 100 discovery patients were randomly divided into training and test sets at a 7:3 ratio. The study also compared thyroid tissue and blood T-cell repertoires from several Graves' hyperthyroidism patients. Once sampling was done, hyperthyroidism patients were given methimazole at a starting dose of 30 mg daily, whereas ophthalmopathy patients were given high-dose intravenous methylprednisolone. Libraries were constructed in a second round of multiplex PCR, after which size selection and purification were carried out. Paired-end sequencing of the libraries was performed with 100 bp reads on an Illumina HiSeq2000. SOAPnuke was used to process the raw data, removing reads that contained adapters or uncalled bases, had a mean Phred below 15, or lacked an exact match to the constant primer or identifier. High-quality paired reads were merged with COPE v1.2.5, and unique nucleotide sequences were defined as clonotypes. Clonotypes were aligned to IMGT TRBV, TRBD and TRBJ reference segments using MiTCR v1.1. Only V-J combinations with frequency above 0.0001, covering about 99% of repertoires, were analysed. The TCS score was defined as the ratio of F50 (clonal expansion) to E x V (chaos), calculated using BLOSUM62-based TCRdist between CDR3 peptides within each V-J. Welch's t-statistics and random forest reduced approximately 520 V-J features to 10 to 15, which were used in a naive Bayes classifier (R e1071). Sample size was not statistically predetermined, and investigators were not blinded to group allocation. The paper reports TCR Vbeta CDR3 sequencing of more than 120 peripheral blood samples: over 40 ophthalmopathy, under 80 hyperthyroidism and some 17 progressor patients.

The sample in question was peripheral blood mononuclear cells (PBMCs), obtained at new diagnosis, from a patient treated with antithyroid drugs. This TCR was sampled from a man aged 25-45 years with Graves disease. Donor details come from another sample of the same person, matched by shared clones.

The DNA reads as follows: TGTGCCAGTAGTATCGGACAAGGGGAGACCCAGTACTTC. Its translation is CASSIGQGETQYF. The chain links TRBV19 with TRBJ2-5, with a tentative D gene TRBD1 over 5 matching bases. As encoded in the germline V gene (reference sequence), CDR1 is LNHDA while CDR2 is SQIVND. The CDR3 contains 13 residues, cysteine and phenylalanine counted. This entry keeps only the CDR3 DNA: 39 bases, framed from base 1. V gives up 3 bases and J gives up 5 bases, and the segment between their germline ends measures 10 bases.